This T cell receptor (beta chain) was profiled in a study of blood T cell repertoires in COVID-19. Those enrolled, adults aged roughly 18 to 95 years, came from about 24 US areas. Data came from immunoSEQ multiplex PCR; TCRdb stores just in-frame clones and leaves some out. This sample has about 270,000 clones, with about nine tenths found just once. The CDR3 contains 18 residues. Germline CDR1 and CDR2: SGDLS and YYNGEE. Germline trimming cut 3 bases from V and 4 bases from J; bases unmatched to any gene: 13. The sequence was collected from a young man who had recovered from COVID-19. The rearrangement uses TRBV9 and TRBJ2-7; 13 bases agree with TRBD2. The sample consisted of PBMCs or T cells enriched from blood (not recorded which). DNA of the CDR3: TGTGCCAGCAGCGCCACCGGGACTAGCGGGATGGGCTTATACGAGCAGTACTTC. It encodes CASSATGTSGMGLYEQYF. Using reference TRBV9 and TRBJ2-7 for the parts outside the CDR3, the full variable domain is DSGVTQTPKHLITATGQRVTLRCSPRSGDLSVYWYQQSLDQGLQFLIQYYNGEERAKGNILERFSAQQFPDLHSELNLSSLELGDSALYFCASSATGTSGMGLYEQYFGPGTRLTVT.